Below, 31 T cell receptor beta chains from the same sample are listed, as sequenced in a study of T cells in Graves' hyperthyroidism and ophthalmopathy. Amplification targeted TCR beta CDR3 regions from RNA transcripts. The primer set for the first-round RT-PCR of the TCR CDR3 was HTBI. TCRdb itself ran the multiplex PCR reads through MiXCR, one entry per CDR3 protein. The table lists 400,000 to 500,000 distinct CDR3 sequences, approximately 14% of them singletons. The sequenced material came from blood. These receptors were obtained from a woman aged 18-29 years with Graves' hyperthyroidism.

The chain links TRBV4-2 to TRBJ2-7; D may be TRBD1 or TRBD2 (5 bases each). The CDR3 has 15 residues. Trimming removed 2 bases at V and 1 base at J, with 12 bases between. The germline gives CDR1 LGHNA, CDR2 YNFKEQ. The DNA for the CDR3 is TGTGCCAGCAGCCAATGGGACCGTGCTTCCTACGAGCAGTACTTC. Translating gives CASSQWDRASYEQYF.

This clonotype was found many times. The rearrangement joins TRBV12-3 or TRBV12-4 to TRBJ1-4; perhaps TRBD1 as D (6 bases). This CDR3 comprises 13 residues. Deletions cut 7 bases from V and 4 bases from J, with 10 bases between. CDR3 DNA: TGTGCCAGCATGGCAGGGGATAATGAAAAACTGTTTTTT. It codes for CASMAGDNEKLFF.

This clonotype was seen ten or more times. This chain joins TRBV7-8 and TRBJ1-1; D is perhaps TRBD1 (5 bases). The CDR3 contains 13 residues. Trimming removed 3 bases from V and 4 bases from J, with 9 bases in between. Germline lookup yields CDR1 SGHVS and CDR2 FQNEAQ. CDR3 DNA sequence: TGTGCCAGCAGCTTCGGGGGGAGCACTGAAGCTTTCTTT. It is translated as CASSFGGSTEAFF.

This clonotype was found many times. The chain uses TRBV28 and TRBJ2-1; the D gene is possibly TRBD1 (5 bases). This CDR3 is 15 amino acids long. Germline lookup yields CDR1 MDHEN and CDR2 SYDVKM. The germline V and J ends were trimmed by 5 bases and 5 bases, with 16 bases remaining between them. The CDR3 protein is CASSPLFDSHNEQFF. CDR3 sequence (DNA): TGTGCCAGCAGTCCACTCTTCGACAGCCACAATGAGCAGTTCTTC.

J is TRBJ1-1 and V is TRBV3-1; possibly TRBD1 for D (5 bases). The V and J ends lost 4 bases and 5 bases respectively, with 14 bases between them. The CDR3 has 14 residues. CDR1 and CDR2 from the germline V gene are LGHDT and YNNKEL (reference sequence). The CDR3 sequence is CASSPRGGLTEAFF. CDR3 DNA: TGTGCCAGCAGCCCCCGGGGGGGGTTGACTGAAGCTTTCTTT.

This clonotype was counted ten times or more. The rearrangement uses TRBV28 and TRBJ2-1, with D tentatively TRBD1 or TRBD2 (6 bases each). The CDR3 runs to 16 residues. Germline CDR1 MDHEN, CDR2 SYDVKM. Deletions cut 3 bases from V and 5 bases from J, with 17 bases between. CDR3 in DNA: TGTGCCAGCAGTTTTACGCAAGGGGGGCCTCACAATGAGCAGTTCTTC. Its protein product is CASSFTQGGPHNEQFF.

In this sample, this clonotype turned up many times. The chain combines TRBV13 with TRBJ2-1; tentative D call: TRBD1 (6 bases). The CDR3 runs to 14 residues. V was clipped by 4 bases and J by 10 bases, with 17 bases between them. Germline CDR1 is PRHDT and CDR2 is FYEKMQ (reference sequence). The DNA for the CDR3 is TGTGCCAGCAGCTGCGCCCAATCAGGGGACGAGCAGTTCTTC. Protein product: CASSCAQSGDEQFF.

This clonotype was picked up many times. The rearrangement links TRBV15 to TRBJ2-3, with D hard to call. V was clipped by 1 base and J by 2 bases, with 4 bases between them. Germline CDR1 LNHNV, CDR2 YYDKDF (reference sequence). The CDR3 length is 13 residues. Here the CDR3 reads CATSRGTTDTQYF. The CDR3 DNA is TGTGCCACCAGCAGAGGCACCACAGATACGCAGTATTTT.

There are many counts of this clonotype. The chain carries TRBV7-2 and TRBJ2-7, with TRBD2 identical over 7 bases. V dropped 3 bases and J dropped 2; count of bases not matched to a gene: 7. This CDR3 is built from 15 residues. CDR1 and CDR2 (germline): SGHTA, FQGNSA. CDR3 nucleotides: TGTGCCAGCAGCTTTCGGCTAGCGGATACCTACGAGCAGTACTTC. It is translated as CASSFRLADTYEQYF.

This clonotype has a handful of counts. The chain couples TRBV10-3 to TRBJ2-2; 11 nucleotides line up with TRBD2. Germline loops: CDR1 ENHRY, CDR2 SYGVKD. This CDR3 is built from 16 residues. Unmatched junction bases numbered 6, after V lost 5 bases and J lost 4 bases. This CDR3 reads CAISQLAGGSTGELFF. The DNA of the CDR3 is TGTGCCATCAGTCAATTAGCGGGAGGGTCCACCGGGGAGCTGTTTTTT.

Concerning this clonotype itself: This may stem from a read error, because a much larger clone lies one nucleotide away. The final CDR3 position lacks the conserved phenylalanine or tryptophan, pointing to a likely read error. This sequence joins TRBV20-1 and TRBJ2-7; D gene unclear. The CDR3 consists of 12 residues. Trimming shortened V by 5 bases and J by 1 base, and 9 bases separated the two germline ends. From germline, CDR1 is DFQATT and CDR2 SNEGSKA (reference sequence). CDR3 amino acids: CSAEPVSYEQYS. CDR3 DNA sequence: TGCAGTGCTGAACCCGTTTCCTACGAGCAGTACTCC.

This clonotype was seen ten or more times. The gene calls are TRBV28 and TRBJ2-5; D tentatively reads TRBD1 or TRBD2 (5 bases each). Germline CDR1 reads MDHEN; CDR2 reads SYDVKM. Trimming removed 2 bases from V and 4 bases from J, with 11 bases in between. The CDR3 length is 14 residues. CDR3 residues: CASSLLGAVETQYF. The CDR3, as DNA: TGTGCCAGCAGTTTACTCGGGGCTGTAGAGACCCAGTACTTC.

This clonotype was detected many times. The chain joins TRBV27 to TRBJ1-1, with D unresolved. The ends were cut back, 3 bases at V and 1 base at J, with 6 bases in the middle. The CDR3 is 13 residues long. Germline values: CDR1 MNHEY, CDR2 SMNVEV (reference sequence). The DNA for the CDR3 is TGTGCCAGCAGTTTCGCCGAGAACACTGAAGCTTTCTTT. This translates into CASSFAENTEAFF.

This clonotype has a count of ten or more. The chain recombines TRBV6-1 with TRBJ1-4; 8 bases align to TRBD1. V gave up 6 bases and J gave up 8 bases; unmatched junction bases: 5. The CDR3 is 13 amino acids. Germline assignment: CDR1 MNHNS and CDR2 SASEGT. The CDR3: CASRTGEGEKLFF. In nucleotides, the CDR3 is TGTGCCAGCAGGACAGGGGAGGGGGAAAAACTGTTTTTT.

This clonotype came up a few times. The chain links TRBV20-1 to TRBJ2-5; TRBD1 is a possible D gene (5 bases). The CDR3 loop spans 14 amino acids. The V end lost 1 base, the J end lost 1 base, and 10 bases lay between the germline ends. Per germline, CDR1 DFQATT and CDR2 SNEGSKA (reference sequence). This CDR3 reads CSARAATGQETQYF. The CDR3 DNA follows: TGCAGTGCTAGAGCGGCTACAGGCCAAGAGACCCAGTACTTC.

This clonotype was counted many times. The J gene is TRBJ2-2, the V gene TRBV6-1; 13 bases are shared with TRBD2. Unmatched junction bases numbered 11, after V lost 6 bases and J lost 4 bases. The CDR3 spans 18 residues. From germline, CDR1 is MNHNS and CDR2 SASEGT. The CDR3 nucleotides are TGTGCCAGCAGGCTGACTAGCGGGAGGTTTCCTCCCACCGGGGAGCTGTTTTTT. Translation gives CASRLTSGRFPPTGELFF.

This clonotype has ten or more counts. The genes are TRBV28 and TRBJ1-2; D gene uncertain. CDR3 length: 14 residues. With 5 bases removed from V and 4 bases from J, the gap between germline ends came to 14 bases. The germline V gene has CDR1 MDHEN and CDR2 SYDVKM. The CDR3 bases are TGTGCCAGCAGTCCGACGGGTCAGGCCTATGGCTACACCTTC. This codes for CASSPTGQAYGYTF.

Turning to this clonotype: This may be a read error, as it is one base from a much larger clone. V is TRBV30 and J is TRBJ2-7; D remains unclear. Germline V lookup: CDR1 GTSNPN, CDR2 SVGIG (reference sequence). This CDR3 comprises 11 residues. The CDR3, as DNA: TGTCCCTGGAGAGGCGAACACGAGCAGTACTTC. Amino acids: CPWRGEHEQYF.

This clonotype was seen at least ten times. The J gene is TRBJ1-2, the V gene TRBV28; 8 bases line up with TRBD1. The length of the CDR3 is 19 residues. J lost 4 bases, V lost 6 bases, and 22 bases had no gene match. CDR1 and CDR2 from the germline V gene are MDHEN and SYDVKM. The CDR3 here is CASSPPFGAGGETRYGYTF. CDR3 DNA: TGTGCCAGCAGCCCTCCGTTCGGGGCAGGGGGCGAGACTCGCTATGGCTACACCTTC.

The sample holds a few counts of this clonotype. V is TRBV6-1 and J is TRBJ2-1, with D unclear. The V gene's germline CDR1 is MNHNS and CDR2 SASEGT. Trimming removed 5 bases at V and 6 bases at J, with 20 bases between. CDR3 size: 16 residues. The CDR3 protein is CASSPEEGYQSNEQFF. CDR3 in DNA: TGTGCCAGCAGTCCGGAAGAAGGGTACCAGAGCAATGAGCAGTTCTTC.

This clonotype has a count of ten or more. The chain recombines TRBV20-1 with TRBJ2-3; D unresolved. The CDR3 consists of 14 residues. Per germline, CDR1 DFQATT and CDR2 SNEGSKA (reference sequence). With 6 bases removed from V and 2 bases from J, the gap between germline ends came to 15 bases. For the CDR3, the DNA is TGCAGTGCCCTACTTCCTCCAACCACAGATACGCAGTATTTT. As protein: CSALLPPTTDTQYF.

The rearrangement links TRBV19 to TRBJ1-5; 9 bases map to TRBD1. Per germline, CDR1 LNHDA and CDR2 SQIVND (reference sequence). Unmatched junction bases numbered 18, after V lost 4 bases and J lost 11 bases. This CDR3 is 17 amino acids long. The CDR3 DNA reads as TGTGCCAGTAGTACGCCCGGGACAGGGCCGATGGGGGCGTCCCAGCATTTT. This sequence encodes CASSTPGTGPMGASQHF.

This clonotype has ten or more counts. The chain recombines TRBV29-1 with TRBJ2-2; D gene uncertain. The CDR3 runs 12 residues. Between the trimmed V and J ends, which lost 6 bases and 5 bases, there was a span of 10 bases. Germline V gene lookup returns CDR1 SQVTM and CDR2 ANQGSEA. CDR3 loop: CSVPDETGELFF. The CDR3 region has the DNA TGCAGCGTACCCGACGAAACCGGGGAGCTGTTTTTT.

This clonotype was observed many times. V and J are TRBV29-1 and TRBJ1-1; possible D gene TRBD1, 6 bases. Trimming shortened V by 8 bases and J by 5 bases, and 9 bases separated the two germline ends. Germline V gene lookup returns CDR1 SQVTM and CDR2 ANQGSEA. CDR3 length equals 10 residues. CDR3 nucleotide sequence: TGCAGCCCAGGGGAAACTGAAGCTTTCTTT. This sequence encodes CSPGETEAFF.

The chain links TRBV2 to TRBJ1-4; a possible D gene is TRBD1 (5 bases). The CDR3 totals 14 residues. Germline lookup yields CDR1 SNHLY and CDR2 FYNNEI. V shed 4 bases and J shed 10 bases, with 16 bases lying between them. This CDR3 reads CASSGGIQPRKLFF. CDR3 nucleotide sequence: TGTGCCAGCAGTGGGGGCATTCAGCCCAGAAAACTGTTTTTT.

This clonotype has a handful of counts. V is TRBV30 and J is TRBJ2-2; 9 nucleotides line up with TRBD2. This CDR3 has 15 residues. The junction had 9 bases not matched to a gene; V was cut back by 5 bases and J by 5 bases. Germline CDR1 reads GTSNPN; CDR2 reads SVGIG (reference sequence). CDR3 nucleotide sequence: TGTGCCTGGGATTTTAGCGGGAGTATAACCGGGGAGCTGTTTTTT. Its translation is CAWDFSGSITGELFF.

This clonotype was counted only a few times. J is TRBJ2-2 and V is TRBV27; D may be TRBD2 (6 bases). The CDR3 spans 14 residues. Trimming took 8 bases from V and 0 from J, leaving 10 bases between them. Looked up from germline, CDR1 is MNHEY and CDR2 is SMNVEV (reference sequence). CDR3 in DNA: TGTGCCAGCGGGGGACTTACGAACACCGGGGAGCTGTTTTTT. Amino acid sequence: CASGGLTNTGELFF.

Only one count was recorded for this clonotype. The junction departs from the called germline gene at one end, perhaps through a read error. CDR3 DNA: TGTGCTACTACCGGGACAGTCTTCACCGGGGAGCTGGTTTTT. Translation: CATTGTVFTGELVF. This chain connects TRBV30 to TRBJ2-2, with 7 bases matching TRBD1. The germline V gene encodes CDR1 GTSNPN and CDR2 SVGIG (reference sequence). CDR3 length equals 14 residues. Based on the CDR3 plus reference TRBV30 and TRBJ2-2, the full variable domain is SQTIHQWPATLVQPVGSPLSLECTVEGTSNPNLYWYRQAAGRGLQLLFYSVGIGQISSEVPQNLSASRPQDRQFILSSKKLLLSDSGFYLCATTGTVFTGELVFGEGSRLTVL.

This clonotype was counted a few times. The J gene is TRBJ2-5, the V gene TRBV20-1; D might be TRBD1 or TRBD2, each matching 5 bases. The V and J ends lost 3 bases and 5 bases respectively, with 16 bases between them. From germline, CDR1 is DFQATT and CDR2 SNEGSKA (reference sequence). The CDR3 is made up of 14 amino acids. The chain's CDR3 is CSASTGPLGETQYF. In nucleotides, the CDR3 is TGCAGTGCTAGTACGGGACCGCTGGGGGAGACCCAGTACTTC.

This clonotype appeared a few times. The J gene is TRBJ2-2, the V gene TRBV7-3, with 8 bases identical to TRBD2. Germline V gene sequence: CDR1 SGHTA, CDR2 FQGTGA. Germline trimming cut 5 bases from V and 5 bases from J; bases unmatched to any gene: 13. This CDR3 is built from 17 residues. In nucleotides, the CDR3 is TGTGCCAGCAGCCCCCGGGGAGCGGGAGTGGTGACCGGGGAGCTGTTTTTT. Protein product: CASSPRGAGVVTGELFF.

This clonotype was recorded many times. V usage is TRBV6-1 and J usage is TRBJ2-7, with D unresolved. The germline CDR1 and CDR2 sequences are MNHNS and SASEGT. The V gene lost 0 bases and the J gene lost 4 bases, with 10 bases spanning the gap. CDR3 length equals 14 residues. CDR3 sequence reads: CASSEAGRGYEQYF. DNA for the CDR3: TGTGCCAGCAGTGAAGCAGGGCGCGGTTACGAGCAGTACTTC.